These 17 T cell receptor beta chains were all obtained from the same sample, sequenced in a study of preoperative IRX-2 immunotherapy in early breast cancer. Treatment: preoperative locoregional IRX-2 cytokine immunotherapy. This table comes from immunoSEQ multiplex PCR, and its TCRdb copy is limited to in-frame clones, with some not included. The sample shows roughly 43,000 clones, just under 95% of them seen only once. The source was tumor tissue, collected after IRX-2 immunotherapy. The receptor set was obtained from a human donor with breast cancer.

The CDR3 reads CASSPVFSGANVLTF. DNA of the CDR3: TGCGCCAGCAGCCCGGTTTTCTCTGGGGCCAACGTCCTGACTTTC. The genes are TRBV5-1 and TRBJ2-6; D is unresolved. Germline V gives CDR1 SGHRS, CDR2 YFSETQ. V was pared by 4 bases and J by 0 bases, with 8 bases between. There are 15 residues in the CDR3.

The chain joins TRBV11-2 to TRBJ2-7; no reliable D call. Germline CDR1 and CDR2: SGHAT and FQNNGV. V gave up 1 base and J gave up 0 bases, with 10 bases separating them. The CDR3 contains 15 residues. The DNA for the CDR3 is TGTGCCAGCAGCTTAGGCCATGCTCTCTCCTACGAGCAGTACTTC. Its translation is CASSLGHALSYEQYF.

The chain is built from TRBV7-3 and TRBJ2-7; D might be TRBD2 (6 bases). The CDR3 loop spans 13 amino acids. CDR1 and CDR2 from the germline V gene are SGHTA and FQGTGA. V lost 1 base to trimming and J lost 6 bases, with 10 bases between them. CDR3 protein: CASSLNGGREQYF. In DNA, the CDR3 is TGTGCCAGCAGCTTAAACGGGGGACGCGAGCAGTACTTC. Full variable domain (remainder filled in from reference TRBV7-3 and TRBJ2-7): GAGVSQTPSNKVTEKGKYVELRCDPISGHTALYWYRQSLGQGPEFLIYFQGTGAADDSGLPNDRFFAVRPEGSVSTLKIQRTERGDSAVYLCASSLNGGREQYFGPGTRLTVT.

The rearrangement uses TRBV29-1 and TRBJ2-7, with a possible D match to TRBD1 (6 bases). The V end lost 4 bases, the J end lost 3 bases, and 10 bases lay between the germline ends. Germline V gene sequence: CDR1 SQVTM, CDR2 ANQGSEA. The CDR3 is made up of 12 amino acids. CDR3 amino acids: CSVAGRGYEQYF. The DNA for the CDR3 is TGCAGCGTTGCCGGCAGGGGCTACGAGCAGTACTTC.

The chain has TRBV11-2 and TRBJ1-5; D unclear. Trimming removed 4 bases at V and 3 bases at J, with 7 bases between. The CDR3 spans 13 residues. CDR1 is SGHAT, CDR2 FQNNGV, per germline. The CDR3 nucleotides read TGTGCCAGCAGCTCAGGTTACAATCAGCCCCAGCATTTT. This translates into CASSSGYNQPQHF.

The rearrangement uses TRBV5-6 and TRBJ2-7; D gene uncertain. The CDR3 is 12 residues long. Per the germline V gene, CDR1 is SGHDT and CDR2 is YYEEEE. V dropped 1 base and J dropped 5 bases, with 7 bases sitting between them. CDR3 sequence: CASSLLPDEQYF. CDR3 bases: TGTGCCAGCAGCTTGTTACCCGACGAGCAGTACTTC.

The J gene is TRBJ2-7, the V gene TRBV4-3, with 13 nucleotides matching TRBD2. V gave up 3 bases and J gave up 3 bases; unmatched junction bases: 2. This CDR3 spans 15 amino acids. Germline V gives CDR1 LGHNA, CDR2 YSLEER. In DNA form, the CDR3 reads TGCGCCAGCAGCCAGGGACTAGCGGGAAACTACGAGCAGTACTTC. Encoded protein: CASSQGLAGNYEQYF.

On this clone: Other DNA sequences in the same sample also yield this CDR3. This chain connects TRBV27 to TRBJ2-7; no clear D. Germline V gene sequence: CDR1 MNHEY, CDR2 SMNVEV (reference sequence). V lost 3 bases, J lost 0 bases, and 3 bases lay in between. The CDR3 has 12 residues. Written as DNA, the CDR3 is TGTGCCAGCAGTTTTCCCTCCTACGAGCAGTACTTC. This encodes CASSFPSYEQYF.

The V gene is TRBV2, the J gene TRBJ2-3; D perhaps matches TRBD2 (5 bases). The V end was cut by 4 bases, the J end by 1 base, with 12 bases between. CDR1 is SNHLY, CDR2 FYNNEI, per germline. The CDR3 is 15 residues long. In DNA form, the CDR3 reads TGTGCCAGCAGTGTCTCCGCGGGTCGCACAGATACGCAGTATTTT. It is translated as CASSVSAGRTDTQYF.

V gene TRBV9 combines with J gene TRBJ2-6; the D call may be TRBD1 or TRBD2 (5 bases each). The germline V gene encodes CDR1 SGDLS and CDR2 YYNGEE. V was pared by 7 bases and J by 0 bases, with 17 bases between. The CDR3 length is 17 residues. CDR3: CASDAGSGPSGANVLTF. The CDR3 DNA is TGTGCCAGCGATGCGGGCTCAGGGCCCTCTGGGGCCAACGTCCTGACTTTC. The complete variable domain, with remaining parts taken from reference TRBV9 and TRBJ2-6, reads DSGVTQTPKHLITATGQRVTLRCSPRSGDLSVYWYQQSLDQGLQFLIQYYNGEERAKGNILERFSAQQFPDLHSELNLSSLELGDSALYFCASDAGSGPSGANVLTFGAGSRLTVL.

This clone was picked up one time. Written as DNA, the CDR3 is TGCGCCAGCAGCTTCAGGGCGAGCTCCTATAATTCACCCCTCCACTTT. Amino acid sequence: CASSFRASSYNSPLHF. The chain links TRBV5-1 to TRBJ1-6; tentative D call: TRBD1 (5 bases). V lost 2 bases to trimming and J lost 0 bases, with 9 bases between them. This CDR3 spans 16 amino acids. Germline V gene sequence: CDR1 SGHRS, CDR2 YFSETQ.

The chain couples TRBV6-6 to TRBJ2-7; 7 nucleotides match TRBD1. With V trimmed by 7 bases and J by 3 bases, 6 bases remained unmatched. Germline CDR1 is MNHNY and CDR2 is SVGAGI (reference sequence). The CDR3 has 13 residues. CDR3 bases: TGTGCCAGCACCGGGACAGAGATCTACGAGCAGTACTTC. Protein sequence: CASTGTEIYEQYF.

CDR3 in amino acids: CASSLKAGKGYTF. In DNA, the CDR3 is TGTGCCAGCAGCTTGAAAGCAGGGAAGGGCTACACCTTC. This rearrangement joins TRBV5-6 to TRBJ1-2, with D maybe TRBD1 (5 bases). Looked up from germline, CDR1 is SGHDT and CDR2 is YYEEEE. V was shortened by 1 base and J by 8 bases, with 12 bases between the two germline ends. The CDR3 loop spans 13 amino acids.

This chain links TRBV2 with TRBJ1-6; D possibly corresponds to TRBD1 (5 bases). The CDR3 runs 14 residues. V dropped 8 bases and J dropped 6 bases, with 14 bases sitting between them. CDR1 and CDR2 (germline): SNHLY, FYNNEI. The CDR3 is CASDRGSVNSPLHF. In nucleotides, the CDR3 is TGTGCCAGCGATCGGGGGTCGGTTAATTCACCCCTCCACTTT. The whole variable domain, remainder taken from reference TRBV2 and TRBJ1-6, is EPEVTQTPSHQVTQMGQEVILRCVPISNHLYFYWYRQILGQKVEFLVSFYNNEISEKSEIFDDQFSVERPDGSNFTLKIRSTKLEDSAMYFCASDRGSVNSPLHFGNGTRLTVT.

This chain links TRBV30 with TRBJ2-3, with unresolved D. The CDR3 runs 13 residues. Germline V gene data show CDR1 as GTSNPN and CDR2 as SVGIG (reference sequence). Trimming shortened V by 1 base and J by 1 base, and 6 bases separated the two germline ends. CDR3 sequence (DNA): TGTGCCTGGAGTGCCCAGCGCACAGATACGCAGTATTTT. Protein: CAWSAQRTDTQYF.

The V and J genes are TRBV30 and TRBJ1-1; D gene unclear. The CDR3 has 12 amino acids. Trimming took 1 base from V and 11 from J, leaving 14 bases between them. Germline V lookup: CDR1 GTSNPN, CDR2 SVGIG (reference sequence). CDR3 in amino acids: CAWSGVGRRAFF. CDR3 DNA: TGTGCCTGGAGTGGGGTGGGAAGGAGGGCTTTCTTT.

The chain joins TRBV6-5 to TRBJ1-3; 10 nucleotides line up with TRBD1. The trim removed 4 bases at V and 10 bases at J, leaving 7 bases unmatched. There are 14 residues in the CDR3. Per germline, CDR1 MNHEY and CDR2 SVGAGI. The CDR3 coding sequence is TGTGCCAGCAGTTTGACAGGGGGCCCCGGGACCATATATTTT. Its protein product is CASSLTGGPGTIYF.